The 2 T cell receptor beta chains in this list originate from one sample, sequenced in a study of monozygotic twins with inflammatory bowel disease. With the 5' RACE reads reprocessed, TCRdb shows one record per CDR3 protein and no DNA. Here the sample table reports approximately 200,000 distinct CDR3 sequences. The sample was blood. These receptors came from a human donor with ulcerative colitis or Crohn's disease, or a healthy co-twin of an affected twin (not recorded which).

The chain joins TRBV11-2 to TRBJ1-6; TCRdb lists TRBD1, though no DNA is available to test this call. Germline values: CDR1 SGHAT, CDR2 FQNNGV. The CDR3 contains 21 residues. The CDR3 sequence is CASSFMAQGAVTGLYNSPLHF.

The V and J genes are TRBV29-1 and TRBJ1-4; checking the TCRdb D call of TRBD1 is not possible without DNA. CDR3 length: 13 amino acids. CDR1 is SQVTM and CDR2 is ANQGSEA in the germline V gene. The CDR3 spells CSVRQGGTEKLFF. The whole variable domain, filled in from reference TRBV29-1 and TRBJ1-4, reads SAVISQKPSRDICQRGTSLTIQCQVDSQVTMMFWYRQQPGQSLTLIATANQGSEATYESGFVIDKFPISRPNLTFSTLTVSNMSPEDSSIYLCSVRQGGTEKLFFGSGTQLSVL.